Listed here are 6 T cell receptor beta chains from one sample, sequenced in a study of blood T cells in healthy people across ages. The authors ran a second PCR of about 6 to 12 cycles using a sample-barcoded 5' primer and a J-beta primer mix. Using its own MiXCR run on the 5' RACE reads, TCRdb lists one record per CDR3 protein. The sample has 650,000 to 800,000 distinct CDR3 sequences; more than 40% are singletons. Sequenced input: blood. The receptors come from a man aged 55 to 69 in good health.

This clonotype was counted only a few times. The rearrangement joins TRBV5-1 to TRBJ2-2; 13 positions match TRBD2. The CDR3 totals 17 residues. Germline CDR1 reads SGHRS; CDR2 reads YFSETQ. V was pared by 3 bases and J by 0 bases, with 2 bases of the junction left unmatched. In nucleotides, the CDR3 is TGCGCCAGCAGCTACGGGACTAGCGGGGCGAACACCGGGGAGCTGTTTTTT. It yields the protein CASSYGTSGANTGELFF.

The chain employs TRBV6-1 and TRBJ1-2; maybe TRBD1 (5 bases). Germline V gene lookup returns CDR1 MNHNS and CDR2 SASEGT. The CDR3 consists of 16 residues. V lost 5 bases to trimming and J lost 0 bases, with 16 bases between them. The CDR3 loop reads CASSNPGRNANYGYTF. The CDR3 DNA follows: TGTGCCAGCAGTAATCCGGGGCGAAATGCTAACTATGGCTACACCTTC.

J is TRBJ2-3 and V is TRBV6-2 or TRBV6-3; 9 nucleotides agree with TRBD2. Trimming at V came to 8 bases and at J to 0 bases, leaving 15 bases not matched to a gene. From germline, CDR1 is MNHEY and CDR2 SVGEGT. The CDR3 has 18 amino acids. DNA of the CDR3: TGTGCCAGCGAATTAAGTCTAGCGGGGCCTTCTAGCACAGATACGCAGTATTTT. This codes for CASELSLAGPSSTDTQYF.

This clonotype showed up just once. V and J are TRBV9 and TRBJ2-3, with D possibly being TRBD1 (6 bases). V lost 4 bases and J lost 6, with 15 bases in between. This CDR3 has 14 amino acids. Germline V gene lookup returns CDR1 SGDLS and CDR2 YYNGEE. The chain's CDR3 is CASSTRGNTDTQYF. In DNA form, the CDR3 reads TGTGCCAGCAGCACCAGGGGAAACACGGATACGCAGTATTTT.

The rearrangement links TRBV5-1 to TRBJ2-3; D gene unclear. The germline V gene has CDR1 SGHRS and CDR2 YFSETQ. V was shortened by 4 bases and J by 10 bases, with 10 bases between the two germline ends. The CDR3 length is 11 residues. CDR3 residues: CASSVEASQYF. The CDR3 DNA reads TGCGCCAGCAGCGTGGAAGCATCGCAGTATTTT.

As regards this clonotype: The junction does not match germline at one end; this may be a read error. The rearrangement links TRBV3-1 to TRBJ2-1; no definite D call. Germline assignment: CDR1 LGHDT and CDR2 YNNKEL (reference sequence). This CDR3 region has 15 residues. CDR3 loop: CASRQEVTLYNEQFF. CDR3 DNA: TGTGCCAGCCGCCAAGAGGTAACCCTCTACAATGAGCAGTTCTTC.